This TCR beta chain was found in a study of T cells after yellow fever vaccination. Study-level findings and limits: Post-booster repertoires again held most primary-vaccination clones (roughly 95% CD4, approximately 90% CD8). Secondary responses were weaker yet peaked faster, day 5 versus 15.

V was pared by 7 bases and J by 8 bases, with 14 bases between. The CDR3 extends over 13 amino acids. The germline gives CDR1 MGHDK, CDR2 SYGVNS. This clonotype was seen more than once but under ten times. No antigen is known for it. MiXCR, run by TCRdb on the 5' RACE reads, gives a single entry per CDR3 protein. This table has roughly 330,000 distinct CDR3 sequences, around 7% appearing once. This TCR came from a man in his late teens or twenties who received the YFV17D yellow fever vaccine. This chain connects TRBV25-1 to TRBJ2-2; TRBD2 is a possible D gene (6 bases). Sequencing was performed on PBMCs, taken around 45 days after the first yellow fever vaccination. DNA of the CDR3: TGTGCCAGCATTGGAGGGTCCGGAGGGGAGCTGTTTTTT. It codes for CASIGGSGGELFF.